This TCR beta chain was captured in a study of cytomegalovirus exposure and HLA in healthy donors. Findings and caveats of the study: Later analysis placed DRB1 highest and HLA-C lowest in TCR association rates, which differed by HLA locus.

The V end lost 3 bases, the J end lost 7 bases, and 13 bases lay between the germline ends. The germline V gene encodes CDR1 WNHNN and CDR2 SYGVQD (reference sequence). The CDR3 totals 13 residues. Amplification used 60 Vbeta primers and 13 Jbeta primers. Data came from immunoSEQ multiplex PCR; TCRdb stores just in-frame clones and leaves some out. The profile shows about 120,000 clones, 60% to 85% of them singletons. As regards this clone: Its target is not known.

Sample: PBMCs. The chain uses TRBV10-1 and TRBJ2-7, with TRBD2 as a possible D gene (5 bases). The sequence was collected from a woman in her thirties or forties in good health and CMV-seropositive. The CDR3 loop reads CASSEASTGEQYF. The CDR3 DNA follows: TGCGCCAGCAGTGAAGCTTCGACGGGGGAGCAGTACTTC.